These 3 T cell receptor beta chains came from one sample sequenced in a study of identical twins. TCRdb used MiXCR to reprocess the 5' RACE reads, holding one entry per CDR3 protein. In the table there are 600,000 to 800,000 distinct CDR3 sequences, roughly 20% of which are singletons. The same sample was also studied in work on T cells expressing NK-cell markers.

Sequenced material: PBMCs. The receptors derive from a woman younger than 35 in good health.

This clonotype appeared a few times. The V call is TRBV5-1, the J call TRBJ2-2; D is possibly TRBD2 (5 bases). Germline CDR1 SGHRS, CDR2 YFSETQ. V was clipped by 5 bases and J by 5 bases, with 13 bases between them. The CDR3 consists of 14 residues. Here the CDR3 DNA reads TGCGCCAGCAGTGGACTCCAAATTACCGGGGAGCTGTTTTTT. Translation gives CASSGLQITGELFF.

This clonotype was counted only a few times. V usage is TRBV12-3 or TRBV12-4 and J usage is TRBJ2-1, with no clear D. This CDR3 spans 13 amino acids. V was shortened by 6 bases and J by 2 bases, with 8 bases between the two germline ends. The DNA for the CDR3 is TGTGCCAGCAGCTCCTTGACCTACAATGAGCAGTTCTTC. This sequence encodes CASSSLTYNEQFF.

This chain uses TRBV20-1 with TRBJ2-7; 13 bases match TRBD2. The V gene's germline CDR1 is DFQATT and CDR2 SNEGSKA (reference sequence). V lost 1 base and J lost 1; bases outside the gene matches: 4. The CDR3 runs to 16 residues. The DNA of the CDR3 is TGCAGTGCTAGAGCCTGGACTAGCGGGGGTTCCTACGAGCAGTACTTC. Translating it yields CSARAWTSGGSYEQYF.